Described below is a single TCR beta chain sequence and its context. Its antigen remains unidentified. This entry comes from a study of vaccination and CD4 T cells after COVID-19. In the study overall: The peptides that stimulated the cells were overlapping spike peptides from SARS-CoV-2, HCoV-NL63, HCoV-OC43 and HCoV-229E.

The treatment: roughly 10-day PBMC culture with coronavirus spike peptide pools or control peptides (ViraFEST assay). The Oncomine TCR Beta short-read assay was applied to DNA of cultured CD4+ T cells. MiXCR, applied by TCRdb to the PCR reads, yields one record per CDR3 protein. Of 13,000 to 15,000 distinct CDR3 sequences detected, around two fifths appear once; the ten largest clones hold 17%. From germline, CDR1 is SGHTA and CDR2 FQGTGA. CDR3 length: 16 residues. Between the trimmed V and J ends, which lost 3 bases and 2 bases, there was a span of 11 bases. General observations from the study: From 21 to 38, the median of SARS-CoV-2-reactive clonotypes rose without reaching significance.

The material sequenced was cultured CD4+ T cells from blood. The chain employs TRBV7-3 and TRBJ2-6; D is possibly TRBD1 or TRBD2 (5 bases each). This TCR derives from a human donor with COVID-19. This chain's CDR3 is CASSFSGTAGANVLTF. The CDR3 DNA sequence: TGTGCCAGCAGCTTCTCAGGGACCGCTGGGGCCAACGTCCTGACTTTC.